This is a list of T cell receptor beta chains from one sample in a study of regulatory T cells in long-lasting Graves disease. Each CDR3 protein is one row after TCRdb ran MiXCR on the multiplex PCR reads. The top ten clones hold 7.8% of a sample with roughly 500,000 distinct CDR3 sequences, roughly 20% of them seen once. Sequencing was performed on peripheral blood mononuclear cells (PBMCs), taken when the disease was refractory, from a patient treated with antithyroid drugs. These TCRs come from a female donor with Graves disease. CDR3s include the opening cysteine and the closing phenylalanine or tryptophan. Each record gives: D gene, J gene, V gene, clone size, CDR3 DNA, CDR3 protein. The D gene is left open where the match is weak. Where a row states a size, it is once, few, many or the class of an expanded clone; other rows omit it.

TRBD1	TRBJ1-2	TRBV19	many	TGTGCCAGTAGGGCCCCCGGACAGGGGAATGGCTACACCTTC	CASRAPGQGNGYTF
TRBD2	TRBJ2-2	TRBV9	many	TGTGCCAGCAGCGTAGGAGGCGGGAGGGCCGGGGAGCTGTTTTTT	CASSVGGGRAGELFF
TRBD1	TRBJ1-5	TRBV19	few	TGTGCCAGTAGTATTATCGACCCCGGACAGGGCAATCAGCCCCAGCATTTT	CASSIIDPGQGNQPQHF
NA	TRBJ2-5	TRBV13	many	TGTGCCAGCAGCTTAATGGACCCGGGCCAAGAGACCCAGTACTTC	CASSLMDPGQETQYF
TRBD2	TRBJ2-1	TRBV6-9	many	TGTGCCAGCATATCTAATACTAGCGGGAGGGCCTCTGAGCAGTTCTTC	CASISNTSGRASEQFF
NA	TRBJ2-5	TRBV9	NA	TGTGCCAGCAGCGTAGAACAGATCGGGACCCAGTACTTC	CASSVEQIGTQYF
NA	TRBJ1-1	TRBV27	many	TGTGCCAGCAGTTTGAATGGGAACACTGAAGCTTTCTTT	CASSLNGNTEAFF
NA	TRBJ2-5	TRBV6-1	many	TGTGCCAGCAGAACCATCGGGCCCCAAGAGACCCAGTACTTC	CASRTIGPQETQYF
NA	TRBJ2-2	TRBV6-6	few	TGTGCCAGCAGTTACTCGGCCAGCGGGGAGCTGTTTTTT	CASSYSASGELFF
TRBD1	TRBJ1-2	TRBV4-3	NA	TGCGCCAGCAGCCAAGGGGTAGGGGGCGACTATGGCTACACCTTC	CASSQGVGGDYGYTF
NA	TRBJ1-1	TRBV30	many	TGTGCAGCCACTAGACCCGGGGCTTTCTTT	CAATRPGAFF
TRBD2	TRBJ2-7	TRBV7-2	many	TGTGCCAGCAGCCCCGACAGACTAGCGGGAGTCTACGAGCAGTACTTC	CASSPDRLAGVYEQYF
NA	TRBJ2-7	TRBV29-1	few	TGCAGCGTTGCCCAGATCGGGAGTTTGGACGAGCAGTACTTC	CSVAQIGSLDEQYF
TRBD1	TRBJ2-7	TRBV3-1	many	TGTGCCAGCAGCCAAGTTACGGATACAGGGGATGACGAGCAGTACTTC	CASSQVTDTGDDEQYF
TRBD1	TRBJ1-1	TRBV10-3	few	TGTGCCACTCTGATGGGGACAGTAGAAAAATTGGCTGAAGCTTTCTTT	CATLMGTVEKLAEAFF